This T cell receptor (beta chain) was captured by sequencing in a study of blood T cell repertoires in COVID-19. Study as a whole: Sites across the United States, Italy and Spain contributed samples from acute and convalescent COVID-19. The cDNA or gDNA used as material had been derived from T cells, B-cell-depleted T cells, or PBMCs.

As handled by the study authors: Counts of nucleated cells, estimated from reference gene primer amplification, were obtained. Method: immunoSEQ multiplex PCR; TCRdb's copy keeps in-frame clones and lacks some. The DNA gave D and trimming, while V, J and clone size come from that table. The repertoire holds around 130,000 clones, with 65% to 90% as singletons. J gave up 8 bases and V 4 bases, and 7 bases lay outside the gene matches. The CDR3 covers 14 residues. Germline lookup yields CDR1 SGHTS and CDR2 YDEGEE. The source of this sequence is a human donor in a cohort sampled during active COVID-19. The V call is TRBV5-8, the J call TRBJ2-1; TRBD2 matches at 9 bases. The sample taken for sequencing was peripheral blood. CDR3 protein: CASSLGGGAHEQFF. Written as DNA, the CDR3 is TGTGCCAGCAGCCTGGGCGGGGGGGCACATGAGCAGTTCTTC.